The present entry profiles one T cell receptor (beta chain) with its context. V was clipped by 5 bases and J by 6 bases; unmatched bases: 7. The length of the CDR3 is 14 residues. Germline CDR1 ENHRY, CDR2 SYGVKD. For TCR, cDNA came from 5'RACE template switching, which added a universal primer site and UMIs. TCRdb re-called the 5' RACE reads with MiXCR, one entry per CDR3 protein. The table includes about 320,000 distinct CDR3 sequences, roughly 10% detected once. The data originate from a study of T cells after yellow fever vaccination. The source of this sequence is a man between 18 and 29 years old who received the YFV17D yellow fever vaccine. V and J are TRBV10-3 and TRBJ2-1; TRBD1 matches at 7 bases. Sample: CD4+ T cells sorted from PBMCs, taken 45 days after the yellow fever booster vaccination. The CDR3: CAISSGQVTNEQFF. DNA of the CDR3: TGTGCCATCAGTTCCGGACAGGTTACCAATGAGCAGTTCTTC.